The subject of this entry is one TCR beta chain. Its antigen is still unknown. The CDR3 extends over 13 amino acids. Germline values: CDR1 DFQATT, CDR2 SNEGSKA (reference sequence). V was trimmed by 7 bases and J by 2 bases, leaving 14 bases between them. The data are from a study of identical twins. General study points: Weaker excess twin sharing was observed in beta out-of-frame sequences. Partly confounded zero-insertion analyses could result from invariant MAIT and iNKT cells. With abundant cord blood beta clonotypes, insertions were fewer; memory repertoires showed no such pattern.

cDNA carried unique molecular identifiers, and a universal primer site was added by template switching. TCRdb processed the 5' RACE reads anew with MiXCR; each CDR3 protein has one entry. The sample lists about 1.7 million distinct CDR3 sequences; roughly 35% were seen once. The sample consisted of cord blood. The V and J genes are TRBV20-1 and TRBJ1-1; possible D gene TRBD1, 5 bases. The sequence was collected from a newborn girl in good health. CDR3 nucleotides: TGCAGTGGGAGCGACAGCCCTAACACTGAAGCTTTCTTT. Protein: CSGSDSPNTEAFF.